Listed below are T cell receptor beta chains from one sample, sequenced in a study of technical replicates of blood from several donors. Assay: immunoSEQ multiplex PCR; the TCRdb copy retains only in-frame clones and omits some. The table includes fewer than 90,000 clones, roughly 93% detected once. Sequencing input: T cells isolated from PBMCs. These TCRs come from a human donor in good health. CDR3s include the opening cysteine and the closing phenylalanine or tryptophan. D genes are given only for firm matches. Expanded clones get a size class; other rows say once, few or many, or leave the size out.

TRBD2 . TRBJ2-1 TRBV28 TGTGCCAGCAGTATAGCGGGAGGGCCGGGAAATGAGCAGTTCTTC CASSIAGGPGNEQFF
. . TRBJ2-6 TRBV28 TGTGCCAGCAGTGTCAGACAGCTAAGCTCTGGGGCCAACGTCCTGACTTTC CASSVRQLSSGANVLTF
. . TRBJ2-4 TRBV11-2 TGTGCCAGCAGCAGAGACACGGGGAACATTCAGTACTTC CASSRDTGNIQYF
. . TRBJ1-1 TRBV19 TGTGCCAGTAGTATAGGACCAGCGAGGAACACTGAAGCTTTCTTT CASSIGPARNTEAFF
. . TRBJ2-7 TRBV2 TGTGCCAGCAGTGAAGCGAGAGGGCTCTCCTACGAGCAGTACTTC CASSEARGLSYEQYF
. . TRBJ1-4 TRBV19 TGTGCCAGTAGTATGAGAGGCAGGGCCAATGAAAAACTGTTTTTT CASSMRGRANEKLFF
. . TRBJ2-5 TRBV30 TGTGCCTGGAGTGTAGTGGGCGAGACCCAGTACTTC CAWSVVGETQYF
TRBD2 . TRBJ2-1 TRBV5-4 TGTGCCAGCAGCTCGGGACTAGCGGGACGCAATGAGCAGTTCTTC CASSSGLAGRNEQFF
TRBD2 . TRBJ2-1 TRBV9 TGTGCCAGCAGCGTAGAAAGCGGGGGGGCCCGTGAGCAGTTCTTC CASSVESGGAREQFF
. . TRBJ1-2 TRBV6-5 TGTGCCAGCAGTTACTCGGGGGAGGATGGCTACACCTTC CASSYSGEDGYTF
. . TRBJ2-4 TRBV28 TGTGCCAGCAGTTTACTGGGGGGAAACATTCAGTACTTC CASSLLGGNIQYF
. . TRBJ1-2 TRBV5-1 TGCGCCAGCAGCTTGGCGACAGGCTATGGCTACACCTTC CASSLATGYGYTF
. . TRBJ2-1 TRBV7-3 TGTGCCAGCAGCTTAACGGAGCGGAGCTCCTACAATGAGCAGTTCTTC CASSLTERSSYNEQFF
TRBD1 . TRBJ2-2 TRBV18 TGTGCCAGCTCACCCCCGACAGGGTCTCTCCGAACCGGGGAGCTGTTTTTT CASSPPTGSLRTGELFF
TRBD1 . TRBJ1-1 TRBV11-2 TGTGCCAGCAGCGAATACAGGGGGGGGACTGAAGCTTTCTTT CASSEYRGGTEAFF
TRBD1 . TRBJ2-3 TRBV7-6 TGTGCCAGCAGTACTGACAGGGTCCCAGATACGCAGTATTTT CASSTDRVPDTQYF
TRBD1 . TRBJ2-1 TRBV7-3 TGTGCCAGCAGCCTCACAGGGGTCGGGGAACCCTACAATGAGCAGTTCTTC CASSLTGVGEPYNEQFF
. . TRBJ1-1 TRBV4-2 TGTGCCAGCAGCCAAGTGGCGACAAGAACTGAAGCTTTCTTT CASSQVATRTEAFF
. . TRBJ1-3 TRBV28 TGTGCCAGCACCCCGACAGTTTCTGGAAACACCATATATTTT CASTPTVSGNTIYF
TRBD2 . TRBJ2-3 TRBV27 TGTGCCAGCAGTTTATCGCTCCACACAGCGGGGGGGACAGATACGCAGTATTTT CASSLSLHTAGGTDTQYF
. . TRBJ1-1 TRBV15 TGTGCCACCAGCAGAACGCAAGCTATGAACACTGAAGCTTTCTTT CATSRTQAMNTEAFF
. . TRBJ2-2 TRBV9 TGTGCCAGCAGCCGTGAGGTCGGCACCGGGGAGCTGTTTTTT CASSREVGTGELFF
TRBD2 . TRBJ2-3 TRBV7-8 TGTGCCAGCAGCTTTAGCGGGGGTGCGGATACGCAGTATTTT CASSFSGGADTQYF
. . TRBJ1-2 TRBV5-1 TGCGCCAGCAGCTCAGGGGCGCGGACGAGAGGCTACACCTTC CASSSGARTRGYTF
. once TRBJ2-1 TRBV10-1 TGCGCCAGCAGTGAGTCGGTGTTAGGAGGGTACAATGAGCAGTTCTTC CASSESVLGGYNEQFF
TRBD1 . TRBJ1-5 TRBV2 TGTGCCAGCAAGGGGGCCTGGAGCAATCAGCCCCAGCATTTT CASKGAWSNQPQHF
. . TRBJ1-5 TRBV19 TGTGCCAGTAGTAGGGGGCCGGATCAGCCCCAGCATTTT CASSRGPDQPQHF
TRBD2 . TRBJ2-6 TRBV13 TGTGCCAGCAGCTCTCGGGCTAGCGGGGGGGATGGGGCCAACGTCCTGACTTTC CASSSRASGGDGANVLTF
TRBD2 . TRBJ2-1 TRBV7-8 TGTGCCAGCAGCTTAAGGCTAGCGGGGGGGAATGAGCAGTTCTTC CASSLRLAGGNEQFF
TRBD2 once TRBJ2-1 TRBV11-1 TGTGCCAGCCGGATTACGGGGGGGAAGAGCTCCTACAATGAGCAGTTCTTC CASRITGGKSSYNEQFF
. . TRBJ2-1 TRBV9 TGTGCCAGCAGCCCCGGAGAGGCCAATGAGCAGTTCTTC CASSPGEANEQFF
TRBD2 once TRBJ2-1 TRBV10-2 TGCGCCAGCCTCCCCCCGAGACTAGCGGGGGATCCCTACAATGAGCAGTTCTTC CASLPPRLAGDPYNEQFF
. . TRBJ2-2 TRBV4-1 TGCGCCAGCAGCCAAGTCCACAGGGCTTTTAACACCGGGGAGCTGTTTTTT CASSQVHRAFNTGELFF
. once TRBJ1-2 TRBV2 TGTGCCAGCAGCTCCGGGGGGGGGAATCCAATCTATGGCTACACCTTC CASSSGGGNPIYGYTF
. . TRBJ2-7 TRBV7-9 TGTGCCAGCAGCCGGGGATACGAGCAGTACTTC CASSRGYEQYF
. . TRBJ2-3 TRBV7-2 TGTGCCAGCAGCTTAATCGGCACAGATACGCAGTATTTT CASSLIGTDTQYF
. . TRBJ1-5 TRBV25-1 TGTGCCAGCAGTGAAGGCCGGGACAATAAACAGGGATGGCCCCAGCATTTT CASSEGRDNKQGWPQHF
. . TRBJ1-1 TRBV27 TGTGCCAGCAGTTTAGCAGGGATCACCACTGAAGCTTTCTTT CASSLAGITTEAFF
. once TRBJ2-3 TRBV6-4 TGTGCCAGCAGCCTGACTAGTTCTAGCACAGATACGCAGTATTTT CASSLTSSSTDTQYF
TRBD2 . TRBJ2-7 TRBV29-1 TGCAGCGTGGGTGGGAGGGAATGGTACGAGCAGTACTTC CSVGGREWYEQYF
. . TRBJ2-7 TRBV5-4 TGTGCCAGCAGCTTGGCCGGTTGGAGAGCCTACGAGCAGTACTTC CASSLAGWRAYEQYF
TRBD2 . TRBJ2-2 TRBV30 TGTGCCTGGAGTGTGCGGGGGGCCCTCCCCCCCGGGGAGCTGTTTTTT CAWSVRGALPPGELFF
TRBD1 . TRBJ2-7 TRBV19 TGTGCCAGTAGTATGGGCGGGGGACAGGGCTACGAGCAGTACTTC CASSMGGGQGYEQYF
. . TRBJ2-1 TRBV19 TGTGCCAGTAGTATAAGGTGGCGGGACTCCCGGCCGAATGAGCAGTTCTTC CASSIRWRDSRPNEQFF
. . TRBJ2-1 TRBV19 TGTGCCAGTAGTATAAGCGGCTCCTACAATGAGCAGTTCTTC CASSISGSYNEQFF
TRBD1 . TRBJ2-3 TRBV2 TGTGCCAGCAGGCTCCGGACCCAGGGGGCAGATACGCAGTATTTT CASRLRTQGADTQYF
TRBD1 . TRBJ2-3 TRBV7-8 TGTGCCAGCAGCCCTAATCCCGGGACAGGGGTCCCAGATACGCAGTATTTT CASSPNPGTGVPDTQYF
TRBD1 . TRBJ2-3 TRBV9 TGTGCCAGCAGCGTAGGAGGGGGCGTTGGGACAGATACGCAGTATTTT CASSVGGGVGTDTQYF
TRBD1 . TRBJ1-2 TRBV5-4 TGTGCCAGCAGCGACGGGGGACAGGGGGGCTATGGCTACACCTTC CASSDGGQGGYGYTF
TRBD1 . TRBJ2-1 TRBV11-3 TGTGCCAGCAGCTTACGTAACCGGGACAGGGCCTACAATGAGCAGTTCTTC CASSLRNRDRAYNEQFF